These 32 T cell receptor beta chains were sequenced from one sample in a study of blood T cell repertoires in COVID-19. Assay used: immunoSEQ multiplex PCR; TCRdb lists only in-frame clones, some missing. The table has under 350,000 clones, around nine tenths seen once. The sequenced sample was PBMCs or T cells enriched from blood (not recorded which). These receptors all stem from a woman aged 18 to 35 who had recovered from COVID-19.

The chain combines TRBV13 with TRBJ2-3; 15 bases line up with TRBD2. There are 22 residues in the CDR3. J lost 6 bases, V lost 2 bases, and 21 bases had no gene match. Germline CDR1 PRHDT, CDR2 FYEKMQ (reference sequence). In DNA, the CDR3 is TGTGCCAGCAGCTTATTCGTCCCTCGAGGGACTAGCGGGGGGCGACCCACCGATACGCAGTATTTT. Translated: CASSLFVPRGTSGGRPTDTQYF.

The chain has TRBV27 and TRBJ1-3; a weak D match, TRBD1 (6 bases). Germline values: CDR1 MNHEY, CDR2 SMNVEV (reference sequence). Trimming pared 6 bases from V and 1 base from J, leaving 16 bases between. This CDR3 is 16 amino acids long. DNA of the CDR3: TGTGCCAGCAGCTCCTCCACAGGGTATTCTGGAAACACCATATATTTT. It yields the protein CASSSSTGYSGNTIYF.

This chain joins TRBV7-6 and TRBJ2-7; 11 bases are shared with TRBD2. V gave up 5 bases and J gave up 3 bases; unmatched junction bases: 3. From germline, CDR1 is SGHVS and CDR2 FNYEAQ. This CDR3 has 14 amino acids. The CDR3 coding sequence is TGTGCCAGCAGCCCTGGGACTAGCGGCTACGAGCAGTACTTC. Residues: CASSPGTSGYEQYF.

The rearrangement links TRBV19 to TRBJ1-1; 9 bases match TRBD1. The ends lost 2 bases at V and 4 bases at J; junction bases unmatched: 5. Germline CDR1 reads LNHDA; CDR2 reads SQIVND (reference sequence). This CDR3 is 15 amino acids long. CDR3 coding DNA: TGTGCCAGTAGTATAAACACAGGGGGCTTCACTGAAGCTTTCTTT. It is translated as CASSINTGGFTEAFF.

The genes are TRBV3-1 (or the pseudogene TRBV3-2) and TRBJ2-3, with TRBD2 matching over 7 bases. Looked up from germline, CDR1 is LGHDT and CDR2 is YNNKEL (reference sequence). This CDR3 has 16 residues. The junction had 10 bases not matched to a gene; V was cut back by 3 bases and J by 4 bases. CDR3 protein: CASSQIISGYADTQYF. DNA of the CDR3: TGTGCCAGCAGCCAGATAATTAGCGGGTACGCAGATACGCAGTATTTT.

The CDR3 region is CASSPQRTSANEQFF. The CDR3 bases are TGTGCCAGCAGTCCCCAACGGACTAGTGCCAATGAGCAGTTCTTC. V is TRBV28 and J is TRBJ2-1; 7 positions agree with TRBD2. Germline CDR1 MDHEN, CDR2 SYDVKM. J was trimmed by 6 bases and V by 5 bases; bases with no gene match: 10. This CDR3 has 15 residues.

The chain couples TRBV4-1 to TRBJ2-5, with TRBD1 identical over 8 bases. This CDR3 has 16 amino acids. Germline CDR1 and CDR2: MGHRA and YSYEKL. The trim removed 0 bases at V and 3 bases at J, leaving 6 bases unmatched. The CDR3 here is CASSQDRQGKEETQYF. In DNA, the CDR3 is TGCGCCAGCAGCCAAGATAGACAGGGGAAGGAAGAGACCCAGTACTTC.

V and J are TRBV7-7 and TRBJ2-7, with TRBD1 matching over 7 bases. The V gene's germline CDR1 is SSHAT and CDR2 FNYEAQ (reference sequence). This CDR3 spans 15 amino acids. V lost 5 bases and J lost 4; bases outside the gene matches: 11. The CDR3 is CASSPRQGNMYEQYF. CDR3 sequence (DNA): TGTGCCAGCAGCCCCCGACAGGGTAATATGTACGAGCAGTACTTC.

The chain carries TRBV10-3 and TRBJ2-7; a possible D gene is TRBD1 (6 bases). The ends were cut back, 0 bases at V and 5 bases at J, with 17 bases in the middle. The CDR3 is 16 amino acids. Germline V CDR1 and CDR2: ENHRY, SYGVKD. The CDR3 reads CAISESEDRRRNEQYF. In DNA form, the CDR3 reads TGTGCCATCAGTGAGTCGGAAGACAGGAGGAGGAACGAGCAGTACTTC.

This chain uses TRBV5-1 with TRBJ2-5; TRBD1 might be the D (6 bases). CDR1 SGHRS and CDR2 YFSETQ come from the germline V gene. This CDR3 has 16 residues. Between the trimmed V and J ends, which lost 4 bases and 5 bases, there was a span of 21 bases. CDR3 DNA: TGCGCCAGCAGCCCCTGGTTACGCAGGGGATCTGAGACCCAGTACTTC. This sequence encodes CASSPWLRRGSETQYF. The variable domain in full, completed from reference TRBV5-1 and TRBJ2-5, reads KAGVTQTPRYLIKTRGQQVTLSCSPISGHRSVSWYQQTPGQGLQFLFEYFSETQRNKGNFPGRFSGRQFSNSRSEMNVSTLELGDSALYLCASSPWLRRGSETQYFGPGTRLLVL.

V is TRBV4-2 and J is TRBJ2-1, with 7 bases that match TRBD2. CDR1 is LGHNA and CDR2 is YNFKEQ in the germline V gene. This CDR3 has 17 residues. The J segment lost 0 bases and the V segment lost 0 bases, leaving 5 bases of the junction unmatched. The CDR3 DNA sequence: TGTGCCAGCAGCCAAGATTGGGGGGGAAGCTCCTACAATGAGCAGTTCTTC. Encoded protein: CASSQDWGGSSYNEQFF.

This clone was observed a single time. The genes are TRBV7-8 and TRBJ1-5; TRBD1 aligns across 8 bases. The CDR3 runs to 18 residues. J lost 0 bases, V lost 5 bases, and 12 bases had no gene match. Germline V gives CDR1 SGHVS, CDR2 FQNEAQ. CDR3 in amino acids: CASSPHPGQVISNQPQHF. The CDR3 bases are TGTGCCAGCAGCCCCCACCCGGGACAGGTAATTAGCAATCAGCCCCAGCATTTT.

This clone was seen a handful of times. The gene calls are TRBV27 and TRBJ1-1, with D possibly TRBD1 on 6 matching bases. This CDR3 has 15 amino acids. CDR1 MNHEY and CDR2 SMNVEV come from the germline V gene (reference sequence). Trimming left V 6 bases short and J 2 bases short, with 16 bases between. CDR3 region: CASRPAGAGNTEAFF. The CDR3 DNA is TGTGCCAGCAGACCTGCAGGGGCTGGTAACACTGAAGCTTTCTTT.

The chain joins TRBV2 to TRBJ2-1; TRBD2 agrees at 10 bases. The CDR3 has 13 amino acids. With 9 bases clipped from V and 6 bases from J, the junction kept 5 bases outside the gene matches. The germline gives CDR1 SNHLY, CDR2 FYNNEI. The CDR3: CARMASGGNEQFF. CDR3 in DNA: TGTGCCAGGATGGCTAGCGGGGGCAATGAGCAGTTCTTC.

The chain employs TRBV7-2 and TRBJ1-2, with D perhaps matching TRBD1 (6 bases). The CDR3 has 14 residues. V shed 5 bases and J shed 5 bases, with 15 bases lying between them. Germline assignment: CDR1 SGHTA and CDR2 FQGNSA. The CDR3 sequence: CASSPIGQTYGYTF. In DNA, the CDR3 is TGTGCCAGCAGCCCAATCGGACAGACGTATGGCTACACCTTC.

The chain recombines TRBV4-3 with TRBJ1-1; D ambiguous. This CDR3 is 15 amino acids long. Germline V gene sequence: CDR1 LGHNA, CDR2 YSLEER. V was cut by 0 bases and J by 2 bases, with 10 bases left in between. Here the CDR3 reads CASSQDRAGNTEAFF. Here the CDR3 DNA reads TGCGCCAGCAGCCAAGATCGGGCGGGCAACACTGAAGCTTTCTTT.

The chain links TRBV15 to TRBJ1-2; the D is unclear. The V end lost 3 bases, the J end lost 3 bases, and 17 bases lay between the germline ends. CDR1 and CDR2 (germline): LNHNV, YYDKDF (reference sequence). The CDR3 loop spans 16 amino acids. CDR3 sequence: CATSSQALGLYYGYTF. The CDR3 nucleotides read TGTGCCACCAGCAGTCAGGCCCTTGGGTTGTACTATGGCTACACCTTC. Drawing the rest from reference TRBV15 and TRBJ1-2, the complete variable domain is DAMVIQNPRYQVTQFGKPVTLSCSQTLNHNVMYWYQQKSSQAPKLLFHYYDKDFNNEADTPDNFQSRRPNTSFCFLDIRSPGLGDTAMYLCATSSQALGLYYGYTFGSGTRLTVV.

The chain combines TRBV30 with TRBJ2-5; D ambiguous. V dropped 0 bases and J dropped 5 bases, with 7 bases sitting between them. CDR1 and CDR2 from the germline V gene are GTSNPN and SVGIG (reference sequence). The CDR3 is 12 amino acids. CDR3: CAWSVSVETQYF. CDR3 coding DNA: TGTGCCTGGAGTGTATCGGTGGAGACCCAGTACTTC.

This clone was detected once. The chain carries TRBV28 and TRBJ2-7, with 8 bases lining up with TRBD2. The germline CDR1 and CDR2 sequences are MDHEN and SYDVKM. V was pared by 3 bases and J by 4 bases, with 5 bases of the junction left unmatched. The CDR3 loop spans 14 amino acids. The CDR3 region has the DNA TGTGCCAGCAGTTTGTCGGGAGGGCCTTACGAGCAGTACTTC. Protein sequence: CASSLSGGPYEQYF.

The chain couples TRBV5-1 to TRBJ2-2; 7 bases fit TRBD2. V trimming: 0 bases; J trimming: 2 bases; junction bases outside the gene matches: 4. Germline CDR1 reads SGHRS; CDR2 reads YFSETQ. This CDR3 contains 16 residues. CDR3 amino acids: CASSLDGRKNTGELFF. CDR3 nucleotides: TGCGCCAGCAGCTTGGACGGGAGGAAAAACACCGGGGAGCTGTTTTTT.

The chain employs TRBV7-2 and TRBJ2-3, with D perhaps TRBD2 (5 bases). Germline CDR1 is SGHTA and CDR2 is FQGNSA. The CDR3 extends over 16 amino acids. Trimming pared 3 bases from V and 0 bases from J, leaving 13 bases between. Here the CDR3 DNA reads TGTGCCAGCAGCTTCAATTCGGGAACTAGCACAGATACGCAGTATTTT. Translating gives CASSFNSGTSTDTQYF.

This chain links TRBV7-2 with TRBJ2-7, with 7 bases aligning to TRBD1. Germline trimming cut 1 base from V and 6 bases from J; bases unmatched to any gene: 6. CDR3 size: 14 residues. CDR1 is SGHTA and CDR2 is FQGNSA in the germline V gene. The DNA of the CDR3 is TGTGCCAGCAGCTTAGGAGGGACAGTATCCGAGCAGTACTTC. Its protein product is CASSLGGTVSEQYF.

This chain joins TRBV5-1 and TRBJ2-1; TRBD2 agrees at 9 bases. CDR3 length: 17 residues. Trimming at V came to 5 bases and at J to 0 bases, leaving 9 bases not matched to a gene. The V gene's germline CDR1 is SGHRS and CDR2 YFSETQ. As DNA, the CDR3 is TGCGCCAGCAGGGCTAGCGGGGCCGTCCACTCCTACAATGAGCAGTTCTTC. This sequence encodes CASRASGAVHSYNEQFF.

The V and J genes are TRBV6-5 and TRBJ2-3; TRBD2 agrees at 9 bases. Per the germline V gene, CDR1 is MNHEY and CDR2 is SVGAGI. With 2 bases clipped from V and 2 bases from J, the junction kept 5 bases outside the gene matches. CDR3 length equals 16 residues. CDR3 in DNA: TGTGCCAGCAGTTACCTGGCGGGGGGGCCCACAGATACGCAGTATTTT. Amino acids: CASSYLAGGPTDTQYF.

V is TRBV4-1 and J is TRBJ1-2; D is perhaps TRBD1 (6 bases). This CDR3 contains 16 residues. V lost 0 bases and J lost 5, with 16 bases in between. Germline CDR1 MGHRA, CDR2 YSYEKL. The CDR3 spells CASSQEGEGGRYGYTF. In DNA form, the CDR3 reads TGCGCCAGCAGCCAAGAGGGAGAAGGGGGTCGGTATGGCTACACCTTC.

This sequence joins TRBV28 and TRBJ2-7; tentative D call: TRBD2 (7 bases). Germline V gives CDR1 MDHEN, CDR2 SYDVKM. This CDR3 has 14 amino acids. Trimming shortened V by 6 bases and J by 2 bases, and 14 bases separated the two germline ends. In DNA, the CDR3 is TGTGCCAGCAGCCCCTGGGGGGGCACCTACGAGCAGTACTTC. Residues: CASSPWGGTYEQYF. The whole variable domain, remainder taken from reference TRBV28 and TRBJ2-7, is DVKVTQSSRYLVKRTGEKVFLECVQDMDHENMFWYRQDPGLGLRLIYFSYDVKMKEKGDIPEGYSVSREKKERFSLILESASTNQTSMYLCASSPWGGTYEQYFGPGTRLTVT.

CDR3 in DNA: TGTGCCAGCAGTTACTCGGCCAGCGGGACCTACGAGCAGTACTTC. It encodes CASSYSASGTYEQYF. The V and J genes are TRBV6-6 and TRBJ2-7, with 7 bases matching TRBD2. The germline CDR1 and CDR2 sequences are MNHNY and SVGAGI (reference sequence). CDR3 length: 15 residues. Unmatched junction bases numbered 4, after V lost 0 bases and J lost 2 bases.

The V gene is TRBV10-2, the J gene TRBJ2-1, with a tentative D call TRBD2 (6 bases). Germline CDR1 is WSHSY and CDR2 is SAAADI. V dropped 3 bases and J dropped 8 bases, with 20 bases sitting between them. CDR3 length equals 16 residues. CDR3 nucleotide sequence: TGCGCCAGCAGTGATGACACCGGGGGTGTTACCCATGAGCAGTTCTTC. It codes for CASSDDTGGVTHEQFF.

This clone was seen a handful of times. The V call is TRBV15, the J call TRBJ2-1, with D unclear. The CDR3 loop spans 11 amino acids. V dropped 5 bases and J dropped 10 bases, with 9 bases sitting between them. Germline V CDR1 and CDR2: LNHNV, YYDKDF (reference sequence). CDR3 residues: CATSLGPEQFF. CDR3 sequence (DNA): TGTGCCACCAGCCTCGGTCCCGAGCAGTTCTTC.

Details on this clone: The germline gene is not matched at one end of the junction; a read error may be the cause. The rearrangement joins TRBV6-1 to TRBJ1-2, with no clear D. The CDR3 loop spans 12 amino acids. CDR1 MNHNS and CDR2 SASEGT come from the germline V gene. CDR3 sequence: CATSERPYGYTF. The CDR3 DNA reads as TGTGCCACCAGTGAGCGCCCCTATGGCTACACCTTC.

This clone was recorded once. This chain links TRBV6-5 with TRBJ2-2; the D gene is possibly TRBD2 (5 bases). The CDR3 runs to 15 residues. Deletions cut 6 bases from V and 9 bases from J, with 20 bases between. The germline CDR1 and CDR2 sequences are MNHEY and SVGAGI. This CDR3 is CASSVLNPGSWELFF. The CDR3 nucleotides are TGTGCCAGCAGCGTACTAAACCCGGGGAGCTGGGAGCTGTTTTTT.

The CDR3 reads CASSQAGTGGSGGYTF. The CDR3 region has the DNA TGCGCCAGCAGCCAAGCTGGGACAGGGGGAAGCGGTGGCTACACCTTC. The chain uses TRBV4-3 and TRBJ1-2, with 11 bases matching TRBD1. Germline assignment: CDR1 LGHNA and CDR2 YSLEER. V was clipped by 1 base and J by 7 bases; unmatched bases: 8. The CDR3 totals 16 residues.